This passage covers 22 T cell receptor beta chains from one sample sequenced in a study of healthy donors' naive CD4 and CD8 T cells. Each TCR library used around 500 ng of total RNA and a linear amplification protocol. TCRdb ran MiXCR on the reads and lists one entry per CDR3 protein. The sample records about 180,000 distinct CDR3 sequences, around three quarters being singletons. Material for sequencing was naive CD4+ and CD8+ T cells sorted from blood, pooled from several donors. Receptor source: a pool of human donors in good health; the sample pools cells from several healthy donors.

This sequence joins TRBV4-3 and TRBJ2-7; 10 nucleotides line up with TRBD2. The germline CDR1 and CDR2 sequences are LGHNA and YSLEER. With V trimmed by 3 bases and J by 2 bases, 1 base remained unmatched. The CDR3 extends over 14 amino acids. As DNA, the CDR3 is TGCGCCAGCAGCCACGGACTAGCGGCCTACGAGCAGTACTTC. Its translation: CASSHGLAAYEQYF.

The sample holds a few counts of this clonotype. One end of the junction varies from germline; a read error may be responsible. The chain employs TRBV20-1 and TRBJ1-1; D gene unclear. The CDR3 runs to 12 residues. Germline V gives CDR1 DFQATT, CDR2 SNEGSKA (reference sequence). CDR3 in amino acids: CSARKGNTEAFF. DNA of the CDR3: TGCAGTGCTAGAAAAGGGAACACTGAGGCTTTCTTT.

The rearrangement uses TRBV6-5 and TRBJ2-3, with D perhaps TRBD2 (5 bases). This CDR3 region has 13 residues. Germline CDR1 and CDR2: MNHEY and SVGAGI. V lost 4 bases to trimming and J lost 6 bases, with 11 bases between them. The CDR3 nucleotides read TGTGCCAGCAGTTTACTAGTTCGGGATACGCAGTATTTT. It is translated as CASSLLVRDTQYF.

The chain has TRBV30 and TRBJ2-5, with 9 bases identical to TRBD2. Trimming cost V 0 bases and J 5 bases; bases outside gene matches: 7. The CDR3 contains 15 residues. Germline lookup yields CDR1 GTSNPN and CDR2 SVGIG (reference sequence). The CDR3 sequence is CAWSVASGVTETQYF. As DNA, the CDR3 is TGTGCCTGGAGTGTAGCTAGCGGGGTCACCGAGACCCAGTACTTC.

The chain is built from TRBV30 and TRBJ2-5, with 10 bases lining up with TRBD1. CDR1 is GTSNPN, CDR2 SVGIG, per germline (reference sequence). V trimming: 3 bases; J trimming: 2 bases; junction bases outside the gene matches: 3. CDR3 length: 14 amino acids. The CDR3 here is CAWSPGQGQETQYF. The CDR3 region has the DNA TGTGCCTGGAGCCCGGGACAGGGGCAAGAGACCCAGTACTTC.

The chain links TRBV6-1 to TRBJ1-1; D perhaps matches TRBD1 (5 bases). The CDR3 covers 14 residues. Germline V CDR1 and CDR2: MNHNS, SASEGT. V dropped 8 bases and J dropped 0 bases, with 13 bases sitting between them. CDR3 bases: TGTGCCAGCTTCAGGGATCCCATGAACACTGAAGCTTTCTTT. Translating gives CASFRDPMNTEAFF.

This rearrangement joins TRBV6-5 to TRBJ2-6; no reliable D call. V lost 1 base to trimming and J lost 4 bases, with 8 bases between them. The CDR3 sequence is 15 residues long. CDR1 and CDR2 from the germline V gene are MNHEY and SVGAGI. CDR3 sequence reads: CASSYYGTGANVLTF. CDR3 coding DNA: TGTGCCAGCAGTTACTACGGCACCGGGGCCAACGTCCTGACTTTC.

This clonotype was detected once. V is TRBV24-1 and J is TRBJ2-5; 9 bases match TRBD2. V shed 12 bases and J 4 bases; nucleotides not matched to a gene: 11. CDR1 KGHDR and CDR2 SFDVKD come from the germline V gene. The CDR3 has 14 amino acids. CDR3 nucleotides: TGTGCCTCGTCGCAAGCGGGAGGAGGAGAGACCCAGTACTTC. This sequence encodes CASSQAGGGETQYF.

The chain joins TRBV15 to TRBJ2-7; no firm D call. The CDR3 contains 13 residues. With 1 base removed from V and 4 bases from J, the gap between germline ends came to 8 bases. CDR1 is LNHNV, CDR2 YYDKDF, per germline (reference sequence). The CDR3 reads CATSRGGLYEQYV. The CDR3 coding sequence is TGTGCCACCAGCAGAGGTGGGCTTTACGAGCAGTACGTC.

This clonotype was detected only a few times. The chain couples TRBV19 to TRBJ2-5; D not resolved. Germline V gene data show CDR1 as LNHDA and CDR2 as SQIVND (reference sequence). The CDR3 is 12 amino acids. Trimming pared 7 bases from V and 0 bases from J, leaving 6 bases between. The chain's CDR3 is CASKNYQETQYF. The CDR3 bases are TGTGCCAGTAAGAATTACCAAGAGACCCAGTACTTC.

This clonotype was counted only a few times. The chain carries TRBV5-1 and TRBJ2-3; D not resolved. The CDR3 runs 14 residues. In germline, CDR1 is SGHRS, CDR2 YFSETQ. Trimming removed 4 bases at V and 0 bases at J, with 9 bases between. The CDR3 region has the DNA TGCGCCAGCAGCCTCCCCCTAAGCACAGATACGCAGTATTTT. Translation: CASSLPLSTDTQYF. The whole variable domain, remainder taken from reference TRBV5-1 and TRBJ2-3, is KAGVTQTPRYLIKTRGQQVTLSCSPISGHRSVSWYQQTPGQGLQFLFEYFSETQRNKGNFPGRFSGRQFSNSRSEMNVSTLELGDSALYLCASSLPLSTDTQYFGPGTRLTVL.

This clonotype occurred a few times. CDR3 residues: CASTNLGPSYEQYF. The CDR3 bases are TGTGCCAGCACCAACCTAGGACCCTCCTACGAGCAGTACTTC. The J gene is TRBJ2-7, the V gene TRBV6-5; no clear D. Trimming stripped 7 bases from V and 0 bases from J, with 13 bases between. The CDR3 is 14 amino acids. CDR1 is MNHEY, CDR2 SVGAGI, per germline.

The V and J genes are TRBV19 and TRBJ2-3; D remains unclear. Germline values: CDR1 LNHDA, CDR2 SQIVND (reference sequence). Deletions cut 2 bases from V and 1 base from J, with 4 bases between. The CDR3 runs 13 residues. Here the CDR3 DNA reads TGTGCCAGTAGTATATCCCGCACAGATACGCAGTATTTT. It yields the protein CASSISRTDTQYF.

The chain links TRBV12-3 or TRBV12-4 to TRBJ1-2; 7 nucleotides match TRBD1. The CDR3 is 15 residues long. V gave up 5 bases and J gave up 3 bases; unmatched junction bases: 9. The CDR3 loop reads CASSPGTASYYGYTF. The CDR3 DNA follows: TGTGCCAGCAGTCCCGGGACAGCTAGCTACTATGGCTACACCTTC.

The J gene is TRBJ2-2, the V gene TRBV24-1, with TRBD2 matching 8 bases. The trim removed 5 bases at V and 8 bases at J, leaving 12 bases unmatched. The CDR3 is 16 amino acids. In germline, CDR1 is KGHDR, CDR2 SFDVKD. The CDR3 region is CATSGPLAEGPGELFF. As DNA, the CDR3 is TGTGCCACCAGTGGCCCACTAGCGGAGGGCCCAGGGGAGCTGTTTTTT.

This clonotype came up once. This rearrangement joins TRBV29-1 to TRBJ1-1; D unresolved. The V and J ends lost 0 bases and 4 bases respectively, with 9 bases between them. The germline V gene encodes CDR1 SQVTM and CDR2 ANQGSEA. The CDR3 has 13 amino acids. DNA for the CDR3: TGCAGCGTTGAAGAAGTCATCGGCACTGAAGCTTTCTTT. The encoded protein is CSVEEVIGTEAFF. The full variable domain, rest sourced from reference TRBV29-1 and TRBJ1-1, is SAVISQKPSRDICQRGTSLTIQCQVDSQVTMMFWYRQQPGQSLTLIATANQGSEATYESGFVIDKFPISRPNLTFSTLTVSNMSPEDSSIYLCSVEEVIGTEAFFGQGTRLTVV.

As regards this clonotype: One end of the junction is discordant with germline, which a read error may explain. The chain carries TRBV4-3 and TRBJ2-7, with 7 nucleotides matching TRBD1. The CDR3 consists of 16 residues. Germline CDR1 is LGHNA and CDR2 is YSLEER. This chain's CDR3 is CASSQDLGTELYGQYF. The CDR3 nucleotides read TGCGCCAGCAGCCAAGATCTTGGGACAGAGTTGTACGGGCAGTACTTC.

The V call is TRBV27, the J call TRBJ1-5; D is perhaps TRBD1 (6 bases). Trimming removed 4 bases from V and 6 bases from J, with 10 bases in between. The CDR3 covers 13 residues. The germline gives CDR1 MNHEY, CDR2 SMNVEV (reference sequence). The DNA of the CDR3 is TGTGCCAGCAGTTCACAGGGACTTCAGCCCCAGCATTTT. It translates to CASSSQGLQPQHF.

The CDR3 sequence is CASSEARGAGYEQYV. The CDR3 coding sequence is TGTGCCAGCAGTGAAGCGCGAGGGGCAGGCTACGAGCAGTACGTC. V usage is TRBV2 and J usage is TRBJ2-7; D possibly uses TRBD1 or TRBD2 (5 bases each). CDR3 length: 15 residues. The germline V gene encodes CDR1 SNHLY and CDR2 FYNNEI. The V gene lost 0 bases and the J gene lost 3 bases, with 12 bases spanning the gap.

The V call is TRBV5-6, the J call TRBJ1-1; D is unresolved. The CDR3 consists of 15 residues. V lost 0 bases to trimming and J lost 1 base, with 10 bases between them. The germline gives CDR1 SGHDT, CDR2 YYEEEE. CDR3 in DNA: TGTGCCAGCAGCTTGGCGGCGGTTGCGAACACTGAAGCTTTCTTT. Protein product: CASSLAAVANTEAFF.

The V and J genes are TRBV4-3 and TRBJ2-1, with 8 bases lining up with TRBD2. The CDR3 runs to 15 residues. Germline V CDR1 and CDR2: LGHNA, YSLEER. The V and J ends lost 1 base and 6 bases, in that order; junction bases with no gene match: 5. The CDR3 DNA follows: TGCGCCAGCAGCCAAGGACTAGCGAGGGGCAATGAGCAGTTCTTC. Its protein is CASSQGLARGNEQFF.

The chain uses TRBV20-1 and TRBJ2-1, with 8 bases that match TRBD2. CDR1 is DFQATT and CDR2 is SNEGSKA in the germline V gene (reference sequence). The length of the CDR3 is 15 residues. The V and J ends lost 5 bases and 7 bases, in that order; junction bases with no gene match: 13. As DNA, the CDR3 is TGCAGTGCTGGGCAAACTAGCGGAGAGGCAAATGAGCAGTTCTTC. Amino acids: CSAGQTSGEANEQFF.